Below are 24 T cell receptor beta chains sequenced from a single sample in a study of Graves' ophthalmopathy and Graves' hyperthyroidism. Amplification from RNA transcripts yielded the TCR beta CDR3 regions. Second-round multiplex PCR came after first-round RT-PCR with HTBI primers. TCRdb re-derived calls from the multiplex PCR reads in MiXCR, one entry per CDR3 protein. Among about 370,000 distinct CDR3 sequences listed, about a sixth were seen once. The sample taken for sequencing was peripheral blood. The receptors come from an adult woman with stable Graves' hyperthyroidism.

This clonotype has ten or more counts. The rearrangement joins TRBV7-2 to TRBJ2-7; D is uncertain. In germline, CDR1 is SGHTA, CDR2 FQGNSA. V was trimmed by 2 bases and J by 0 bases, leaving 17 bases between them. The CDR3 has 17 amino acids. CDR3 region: CASSLRQGRLSSYEQYF. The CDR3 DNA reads TGTGCCAGCAGCTTACGCCAAGGACGGTTAAGCTCCTACGAGCAGTACTTC.

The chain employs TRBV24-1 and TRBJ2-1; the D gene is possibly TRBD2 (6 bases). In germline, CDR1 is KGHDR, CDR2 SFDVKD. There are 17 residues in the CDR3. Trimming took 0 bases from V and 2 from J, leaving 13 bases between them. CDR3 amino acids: CATSDLNSGLAYNEQFF. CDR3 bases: TGTGCCACCAGTGATTTGAACAGCGGGTTAGCCTACAATGAGCAGTTCTTC.

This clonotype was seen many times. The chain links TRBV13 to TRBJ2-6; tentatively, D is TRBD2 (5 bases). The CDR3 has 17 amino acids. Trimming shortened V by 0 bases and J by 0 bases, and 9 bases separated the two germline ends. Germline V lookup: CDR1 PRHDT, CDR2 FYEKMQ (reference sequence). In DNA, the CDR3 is TGTGCCAGCAGCTTAGGCCGAGGGTACTCTGGGGCCAACGTCCTGACTTTC. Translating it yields CASSLGRGYSGANVLTF.

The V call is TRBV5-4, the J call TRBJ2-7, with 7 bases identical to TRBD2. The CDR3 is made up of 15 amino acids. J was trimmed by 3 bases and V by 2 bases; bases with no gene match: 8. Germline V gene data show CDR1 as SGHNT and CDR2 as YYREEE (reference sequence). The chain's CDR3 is CASSFGGGRSYEQYF. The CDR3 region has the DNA TGTGCCAGCAGCTTTGGCGGGGGTAGAAGCTACGAGCAGTACTTC.

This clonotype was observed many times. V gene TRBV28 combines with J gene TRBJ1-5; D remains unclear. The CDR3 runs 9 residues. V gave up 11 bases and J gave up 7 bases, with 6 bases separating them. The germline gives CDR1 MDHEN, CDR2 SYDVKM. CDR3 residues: CAAGQPQHF. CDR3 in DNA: TGTGCCGCTGGGCAGCCCCAGCATTTT.

The CDR3 loop reads CASSEVGGPSSNQPQHF. The DNA for the CDR3 is TGTGCCAGCAGTGAAGTCGGGGGCCCGTCTAGCAATCAGCCCCAGCATTTT. The genes are TRBV6-1 and TRBJ1-5; the D gene is possibly TRBD1 (6 bases). Between the trimmed V and J ends, which lost 1 base and 0 bases, there was a span of 13 bases. Germline CDR1 MNHNS, CDR2 SASEGT. The CDR3 runs 17 residues.

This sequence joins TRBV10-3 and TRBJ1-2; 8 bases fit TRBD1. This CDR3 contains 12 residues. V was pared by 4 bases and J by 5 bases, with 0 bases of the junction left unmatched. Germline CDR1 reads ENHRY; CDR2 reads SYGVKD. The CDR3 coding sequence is TGTGCCATCAGTGGGACAGGGTATGGCTACACCTTC. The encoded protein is CAISGTGYGYTF.

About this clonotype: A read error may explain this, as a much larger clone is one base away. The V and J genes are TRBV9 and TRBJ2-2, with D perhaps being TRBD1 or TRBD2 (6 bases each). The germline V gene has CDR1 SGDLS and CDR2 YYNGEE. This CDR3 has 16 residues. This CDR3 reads CASSQSRGGGTGELCF. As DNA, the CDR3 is TGTGCCAGCAGCCAATCCAGGGGAGGTGGCACCGGGGAGCTGTGTTTT.

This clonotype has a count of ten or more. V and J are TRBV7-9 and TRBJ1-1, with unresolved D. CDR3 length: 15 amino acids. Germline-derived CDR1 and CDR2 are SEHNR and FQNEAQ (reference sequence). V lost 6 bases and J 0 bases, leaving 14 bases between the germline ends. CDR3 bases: TGTGCCAGCAGTATCCTCGACGGAGTGAACACTGAAGCTTTCTTT. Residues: CASSILDGVNTEAFF.

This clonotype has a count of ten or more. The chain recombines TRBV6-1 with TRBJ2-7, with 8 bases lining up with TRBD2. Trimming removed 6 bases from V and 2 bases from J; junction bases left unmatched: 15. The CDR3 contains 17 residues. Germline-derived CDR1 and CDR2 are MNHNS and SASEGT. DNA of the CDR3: TGTGCCAGCAGGGATATGACCTCAGCGGGAGTTCCCTACGAGCAGTACTTC. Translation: CASRDMTSAGVPYEQYF.

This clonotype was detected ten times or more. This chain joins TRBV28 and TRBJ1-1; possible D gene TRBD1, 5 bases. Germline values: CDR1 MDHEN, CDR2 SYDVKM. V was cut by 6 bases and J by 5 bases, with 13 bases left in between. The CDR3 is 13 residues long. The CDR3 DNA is TGTGCCAGCAGAGGCAGGGCGTGGACTGAAGCTTTCTTT. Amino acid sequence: CASRGRAWTEAFF. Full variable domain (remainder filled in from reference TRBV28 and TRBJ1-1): DVKVTQSSRYLVKRTGEKVFLECVQDMDHENMFWYRQDPGLGLRLIYFSYDVKMKEKGDIPEGYSVSREKKERFSLILESASTNQTSMYLCASRGRAWTEAFFGQGTRLTVV.

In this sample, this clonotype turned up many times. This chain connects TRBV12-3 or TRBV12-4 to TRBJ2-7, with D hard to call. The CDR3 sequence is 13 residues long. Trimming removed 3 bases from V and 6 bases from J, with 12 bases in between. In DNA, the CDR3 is TGTGCCAGCAGTTTTGGGCACCCTGGCGAGCAGTACTTC. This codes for CASSFGHPGEQYF.

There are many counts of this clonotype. In nucleotides, the CDR3 is TGTGCCAGCACCGTCCTCTCCTATAATTCACCCCTCCACTTT. Protein sequence: CASTVLSYNSPLHF. The chain employs TRBV2 and TRBJ1-6; D gene uncertain. The CDR3 spans 14 residues. Trimming cost V 7 bases and J 0 bases, with 7 bases left between them. The germline V gene has CDR1 SNHLY and CDR2 FYNNEI.

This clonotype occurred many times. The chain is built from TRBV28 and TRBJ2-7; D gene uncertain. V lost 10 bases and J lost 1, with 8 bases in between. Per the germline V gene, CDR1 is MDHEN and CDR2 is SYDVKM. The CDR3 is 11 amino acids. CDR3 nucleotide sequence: TGTGCCACAATAGATTCCTACGAGCAGTACTTC. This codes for CATIDSYEQYF.

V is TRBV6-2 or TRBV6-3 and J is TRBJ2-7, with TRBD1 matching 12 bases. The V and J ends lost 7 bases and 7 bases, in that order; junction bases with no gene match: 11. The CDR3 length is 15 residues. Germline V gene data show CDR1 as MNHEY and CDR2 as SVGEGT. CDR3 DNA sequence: TGTGCCAGCAACGCCCGGGACAGGGGGCGCAGGGAGCAGTACTTC. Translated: CASNARDRGRREQYF.

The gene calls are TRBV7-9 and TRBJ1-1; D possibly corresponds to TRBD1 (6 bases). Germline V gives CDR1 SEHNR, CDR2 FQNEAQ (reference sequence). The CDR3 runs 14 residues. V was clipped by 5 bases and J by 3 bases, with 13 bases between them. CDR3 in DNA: TGTGCCAGCAGCCTAGGACAGAGTGACACTGAAGCTTTCTTT. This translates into CASSLGQSDTEAFF.

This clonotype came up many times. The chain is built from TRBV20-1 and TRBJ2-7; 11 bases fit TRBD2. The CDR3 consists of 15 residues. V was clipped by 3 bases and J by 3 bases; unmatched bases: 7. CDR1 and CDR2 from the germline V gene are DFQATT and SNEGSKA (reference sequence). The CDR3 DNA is TGCAGTGCTAGCGGACTAGCGGGTTCCCTCTACGAGCAGTACTTC. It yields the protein CSASGLAGSLYEQYF.

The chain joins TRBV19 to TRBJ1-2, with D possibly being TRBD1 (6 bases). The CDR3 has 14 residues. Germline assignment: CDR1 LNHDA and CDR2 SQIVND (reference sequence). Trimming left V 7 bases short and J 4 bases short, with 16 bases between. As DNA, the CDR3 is TGTGCCAGTACCCCGTTCGGGGGCGCCTATGGCTACACCTTC. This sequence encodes CASTPFGGAYGYTF.

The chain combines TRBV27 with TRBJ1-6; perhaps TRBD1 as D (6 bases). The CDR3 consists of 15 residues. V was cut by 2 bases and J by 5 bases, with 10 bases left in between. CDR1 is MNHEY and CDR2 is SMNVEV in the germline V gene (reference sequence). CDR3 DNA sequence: TGTGCCAGCAGTTTAAGGGGGGTAGATAATTCACCCCTCCACTTT. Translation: CASSLRGVDNSPLHF.

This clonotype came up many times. Written as DNA, the CDR3 is TGTGCTAGTGGCTTTTGGGACAGGGGGCAAGGCTACACCTTC. Translation gives CASGFWDRGQGYTF. The chain combines TRBV12-5 with TRBJ1-2; 12 nucleotides line up with TRBD1. In germline, CDR1 is LGHNT, CDR2 FRNRAP. The CDR3 has 14 amino acids. V trimming: 6 bases; J trimming: 8 bases; junction bases outside the gene matches: 7.

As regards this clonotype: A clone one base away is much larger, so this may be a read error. The CDR3 nucleotides read TGTGCCAGCAGTTACCGCGATCTGACAGGGCCAAAGTACTTC. Protein: CASSYRDLTGPKYF. The V and J genes are TRBV6-5 and TRBJ2-4; 7 bases align to TRBD1. Per the germline V gene, CDR1 is MNHEY and CDR2 is SVGAGI. Germline trimming cut 2 bases from V and 14 bases from J; bases unmatched to any gene: 12. The CDR3 runs to 14 residues.

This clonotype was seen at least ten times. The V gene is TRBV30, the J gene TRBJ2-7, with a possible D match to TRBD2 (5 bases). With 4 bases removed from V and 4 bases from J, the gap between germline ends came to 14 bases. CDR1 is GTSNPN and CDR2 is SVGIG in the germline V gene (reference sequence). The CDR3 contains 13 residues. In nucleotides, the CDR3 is TGTGCCTGGAAGAATGCAGGACTTTACGAGCAGTACTTC. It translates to CAWKNAGLYEQYF.

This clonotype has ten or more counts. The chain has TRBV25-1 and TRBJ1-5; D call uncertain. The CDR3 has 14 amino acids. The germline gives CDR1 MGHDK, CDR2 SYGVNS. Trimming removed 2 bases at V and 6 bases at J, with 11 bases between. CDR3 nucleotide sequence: TGTGCCAGCAGTGAACGGAGGGAGGGTCAGCCCCAGCATTTT. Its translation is CASSERREGQPQHF.

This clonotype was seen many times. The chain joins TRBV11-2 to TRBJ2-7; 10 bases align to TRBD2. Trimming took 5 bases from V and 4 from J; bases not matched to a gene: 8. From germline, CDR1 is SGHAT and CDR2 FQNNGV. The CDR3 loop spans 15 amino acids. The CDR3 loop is CASSREREGFYEQYF. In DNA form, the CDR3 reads TGTGCCAGCAGCCGAGAGCGGGAGGGCTTTTACGAGCAGTACTTC.